This T cell receptor (beta chain) originates from a study of blood T cell repertoires in COVID-19. Study-wide context: From T cells, B-cell-depleted T cells, or PBMCs came the material, which was cDNA or gDNA.

This clone was picked up a small number of times. Participants reported their clinical history, and cohort assignment relied on those reports. Trimming pared 4 bases from V and 3 bases from J, leaving 13 bases between. Germline V CDR1 and CDR2: SGHNT, YYREEE (reference sequence). The CDR3 runs 14 residues. Original data processing: Reference gene primer amplification in the assay estimated nucleated cell counts. Sequenced by immunoSEQ multiplex PCR; TCRdb stores in-frame clones only, minus some. The V and J calls and clone size come from that table; D and trimming were worked out from the DNA. The sample lists approximately 260,000 clones, about nine tenths occurring once.

This chain joins TRBV5-4 and TRBJ1-1; tentative D call: TRBD1 (5 bases). This sequence originates from a woman in her 30s with acute COVID-19. Material for sequencing was PBMCs or T cells enriched from blood (not recorded which). The CDR3 region is CASSRGSSHTEAFF. In nucleotides, the CDR3 is TGTGCCAGCAGCCGGGGGAGTTCGCACACTGAAGCTTTCTTT.